What follows are 27 T cell receptor beta chains derived from one specimen sequenced in a study of shared clonotypes between healthy human individuals. Some clones are missing from TCRdb's copy, which holds only in-frame ones; the method was immunoSEQ multiplex PCR. The sample consists of more than 400,000 clones, around 96% of them appearing once. Input material: naive CD4+ T cells sorted from blood. The subset: CD45RA+ positively selected. The receptor set was obtained from a woman in her 30s in good health.

The chain couples TRBV18 to TRBJ1-1; possible D gene TRBD1, 5 bases. The germline V gene has CDR1 KGHSH and CDR2 LQKENI. With 2 bases removed from V and 4 bases from J, the gap between germline ends came to 17 bases. There are 16 residues in the CDR3. The CDR3 here is CASSPFRGVEGTEAFF. Here the CDR3 DNA reads TGTGCCAGCTCACCATTCCGGGGGGTTGAGGGCACTGAAGCTTTCTTT.

V gene TRBV7-9 combines with J gene TRBJ1-1; D unclear. V gave up 3 bases and J gave up 7 bases, with 9 bases separating them. Germline V CDR1 and CDR2: SEHNR, FQNEAQ (reference sequence). CDR3 size: 12 residues. The CDR3: CASSFQASEAFF. Written as DNA, the CDR3 is TGTGCCAGCAGCTTCCAAGCTAGTGAAGCTTTCTTT.

V usage is TRBV18 and J usage is TRBJ2-7; D may be TRBD2 (6 bases). Germline values: CDR1 KGHSH, CDR2 LQKENI. The CDR3 is 12 residues long. Between the trimmed V and J ends, which lost 5 bases and 2 bases, there was a span of 7 bases. The CDR3: CASSVAAYEQYF. CDR3 DNA: TGTGCCAGCTCAGTAGCGGCCTACGAGCAGTACTTC.

This clone was seen more than once but under ten times. The V and J genes are TRBV19 and TRBJ1-2; D is perhaps TRBD1 (5 bases). The CDR3 sequence is 14 residues long. Germline CDR1 is LNHDA and CDR2 is SQIVND (reference sequence). Trimming cost V 4 bases and J 7 bases, with 16 bases left between them. The CDR3 region has the DNA TGTGCCAGTAGTAGCCGGGACGGCCAGAGTGGCTACACCTTC. Residues: CASSSRDGQSGYTF. The whole variable domain, remainder taken from reference TRBV19 and TRBJ1-2, is DGGITQSPKYLFRKEGQNVTLSCEQNLNHDAMYWYRQDPGQGLRLIYYSQIVNDFQKGDIAEGYSVSREKKESFPLTVTSAQKNPTAFYLCASSSRDGQSGYTFGSGTRLTVV.

This clone was counted a few times. This rearrangement joins TRBV2 to TRBJ2-1; TRBD2 aligns across 7 bases. Trimming removed 8 bases from V and 7 bases from J; junction bases left unmatched: 17. In germline, CDR1 is SNHLY, CDR2 FYNNEI. The CDR3 is made up of 16 amino acids. As DNA, the CDR3 is TGTGCCAGCGGGAGAGAGCGGGACGATTATTGGAATGAGCAGTTCTTC. Amino acid sequence: CASGRERDDYWNEQFF.

This clone was recorded once. The gene calls are TRBV4-1 and TRBJ2-1, with TRBD2 matching 7 bases. CDR1 and CDR2 from the germline V gene are MGHRA and YSYEKL. This CDR3 comprises 16 residues. V was clipped by 1 base and J by 9 bases; unmatched bases: 12. The CDR3 sequence: CASSQVGKGLGLEQFF. The CDR3 DNA follows: TGCGCCAGCAGCCAAGTTGGAAAAGGACTAGGCCTTGAGCAGTTCTTC.

To note about this clone: This sample includes further DNA sequences coding for the same CDR3. The rearrangement uses TRBV28 and TRBJ1-5, with D maybe TRBD1 (5 bases). The CDR3 covers 15 residues. Germline assignment: CDR1 MDHEN and CDR2 SYDVKM. Trimming pared 3 bases from V and 0 bases from J, leaving 9 bases between. The CDR3 loop is CASSLGGNSNQPQHF. CDR3 coding DNA: TGTGCCAGCAGTTTGGGGGGGAATAGCAATCAGCCCCAGCATTTT.

J is TRBJ2-7 and V is TRBV27; 8 bases are shared with TRBD1. The CDR3 is 18 residues long. The J segment lost 4 bases and the V segment lost 4 bases, leaving 18 bases of the junction unmatched. Per the germline V gene, CDR1 is MNHEY and CDR2 is SMNVEV (reference sequence). CDR3 residues: CASSSPKGGRGLLYEQYF. In nucleotides, the CDR3 is TGTGCCAGCAGTTCCCCTAAGGGAGGCAGGGGGCTATTATACGAGCAGTACTTC.

The genes are TRBV7-9 and TRBJ2-3; TRBD2 agrees at 7 bases. The CDR3 spans 16 residues. After removal of 5 bases from V and 1 base from J, the junction contained 9 bases not matched to a gene. Germline CDR1 and CDR2: SEHNR and FQNEAQ (reference sequence). Here the CDR3 reads CASSLNSGDRTDTQYF. CDR3 coding DNA: TGTGCCAGCAGCCTCAACAGCGGGGACCGCACAGATACGCAGTATTTT.

This chain joins TRBV27 and TRBJ2-7; D unclear. Germline V CDR1 and CDR2: MNHEY, SMNVEV (reference sequence). Deletions cut 2 bases from V and 2 bases from J, with 10 bases between. The CDR3 spans 14 residues. CDR3 in amino acids: CASSLGVDTYEQYF. As DNA, the CDR3 is TGTGCCAGCAGTTTAGGGGTGGATACCTACGAGCAGTACTTC.

The rearrangement links TRBV2 to TRBJ2-2; D perhaps matches TRBD1 (6 bases). Germline V gene sequence: CDR1 SNHLY, CDR2 FYNNEI. The ends were cut back, 8 bases at V and 2 bases at J, with 12 bases in the middle. The CDR3 runs 14 residues. CDR3 residues: CASVRDINTGELFF. The CDR3, as DNA: TGTGCCAGCGTCCGGGACATTAACACCGGGGAGCTGTTTTTT.

This rearrangement joins TRBV6-6 to TRBJ2-3; 7 bases match TRBD2. Germline assignment: CDR1 MNHNY and CDR2 SVGAGI (reference sequence). J lost 3 bases, V lost 5 bases, and 8 bases had no gene match. The CDR3 covers 15 residues. The CDR3 DNA is TGTGCCAGCAGTAAGAGGGAGGGCCGTACAGATACGCAGTATTTT. Translating gives CASSKREGRTDTQYF.

This clone was counted a single time. The J gene is TRBJ1-4, the V gene TRBV2; no firm D call. This CDR3 is built from 13 residues. V lost 3 bases and J lost 10, with 12 bases in between. From germline, CDR1 is SNHLY and CDR2 FYNNEI. The CDR3 nucleotides read TGTGCCAGCAGTGAGTCGAGGGAGGGAAAACTGTTTTTT. Residues: CASSESREGKLFF.

The rearrangement joins TRBV19 to TRBJ1-5; maybe TRBD1 (5 bases). With 3 bases removed from V and 2 bases from J, the gap between germline ends came to 17 bases. The CDR3 runs 17 residues. In germline, CDR1 is LNHDA, CDR2 SQIVND (reference sequence). CDR3 DNA sequence: TGTGCCAGTAGTATGTTGGGCAGGGTTACGGGCAATCAGCCCCAGCATTTT. Translated, it gives CASSMLGRVTGNQPQHF. The complete variable domain, with remaining parts taken from reference TRBV19 and TRBJ1-5, reads DGGITQSPKYLFRKEGQNVTLSCEQNLNHDAMYWYRQDPGQGLRLIYYSQIVNDFQKGDIAEGYSVSREKKESFPLTVTSAQKNPTAFYLCASSMLGRVTGNQPQHFGDGTRLSIL.

This sequence joins TRBV11-2 and TRBJ2-7; 7 nucleotides line up with TRBD1. The CDR3 sequence is 14 residues long. Germline values: CDR1 SGHAT, CDR2 FQNNGV. With V trimmed by 4 bases and J by 7 bases, 10 bases remained unmatched. CDR3 protein: CASSSGTVVGEQYF. The DNA for the CDR3 is TGTGCCAGCAGCTCCGGGACAGTGGTAGGAGAGCAGTACTTC.

The chain joins TRBV28 to TRBJ1-2; 10 bases line up with TRBD1. CDR1 and CDR2 (germline): MDHEN, SYDVKM. The CDR3 length is 16 residues. The trim removed 2 bases at V and 4 bases at J, leaving 7 bases unmatched. In nucleotides, the CDR3 is TGTGCCAGCAGTTTAGCAGGACAGGGGGGCGCCTATGGCTACACCTTC. This encodes CASSLAGQGGAYGYTF.

This rearrangement joins TRBV7-3 to TRBJ2-2; 9 bases agree with TRBD2. J lost 5 bases, V lost 2 bases, and 6 bases had no gene match. Germline CDR1 is SGHTA and CDR2 is FQGTGA. This CDR3 has 16 amino acids. CDR3 region: CASSLGASGITGELFF. In nucleotides, the CDR3 is TGTGCCAGCAGCTTAGGTGCTAGCGGGATAACCGGGGAGCTGTTTTTT.

The rearrangement uses TRBV4-2 and TRBJ2-5; TRBD2 matches 11 bases. Germline trimming cut 2 bases from V and 4 bases from J; bases unmatched to any gene: 9. This CDR3 contains 17 residues. Germline assignment: CDR1 LGHNA and CDR2 YNFKEQ. The CDR3 reads CASSQRPTSGSRETQYF. The DNA for the CDR3 is TGTGCCAGCAGCCAACGTCCAACTAGCGGGAGTAGAGAGACCCAGTACTTC.

The count of this clone is one. V usage is TRBV28 and J usage is TRBJ1-4, with D possibly TRBD1 on 5 matching bases. The CDR3 is 14 residues long. With 8 bases removed from V and 7 bases from J, the gap between germline ends came to 17 bases. CDR1 MDHEN and CDR2 SYDVKM come from the germline V gene. The DNA of the CDR3 is TGTGCCAGCTACCGCGGGGGGGTGGGTGAAAAACTGTTTTTT. This codes for CASYRGGVGEKLFF.

The V call is TRBV5-4, the J call TRBJ2-7; D is ambiguous. The length of the CDR3 is 13 residues. V was trimmed by 4 bases and J by 5 bases, leaving 13 bases between them. Germline V lookup: CDR1 SGHNT, CDR2 YYREEE (reference sequence). The CDR3 DNA reads TGTGCCAGCAGCCCGAAAGGATCTGACGAGCAGTACTTC. Translation gives CASSPKGSDEQYF. Complete variable domain (other parts from reference TRBV5-4 and TRBJ2-7): ETGVTQSPTHLIKTRGQQVTLRCSSQSGHNTVSWYQQALGQGPQFIFQYYREEENGRGNFPPRFSGLQFPNYSSELNVNALELDDSALYLCASSPKGSDEQYFGPGTRLTVT.

The gene calls are TRBV28 and TRBJ2-7; 8 bases line up with TRBD1. The CDR3 loop spans 17 amino acids. Germline CDR1 and CDR2: MDHEN and SYDVKM. V shed 7 bases, J shed 5 bases, and the junction held 19 bases outside the gene matches. Written as DNA, the CDR3 is TGTGCCAGCACCCAGAGCAGGGGGCCGCTCCTTTCTCACGAGCAGTACTTC. Translating it yields CASTQSRGPLLSHEQYF.

V is TRBV7-8 and J is TRBJ2-7; no reliable D call. V was pared by 5 bases and J by 0 bases, with 14 bases between. The germline V gene encodes CDR1 SGHVS and CDR2 FQNEAQ. The CDR3 runs to 15 residues. The CDR3 DNA reads TGTGCCAGCAGCCCGGACCTTCTAATCTCCTACGAGCAGTACTTC. Its translation is CASSPDLLISYEQYF.

The J gene is TRBJ1-1, the V gene TRBV29-1; D is unresolved. CDR1 and CDR2 (germline): SQVTM, ANQGSEA. This CDR3 spans 13 amino acids. The CDR3 nucleotides read TGCACCCCCGTAAGGCAGATGAACACTGAAGCTTTCTTT. Residues: CTPVRQMNTEAFF.

This chain joins TRBV5-1 and TRBJ2-5, with D maybe TRBD2 (5 bases). Deletions cut 4 bases from V and 5 bases from J, with 15 bases between. Germline CDR1 SGHRS, CDR2 YFSETQ. The CDR3 is 14 residues long. The CDR3 loop is CASSGVGEPETQYF. The CDR3 coding sequence is TGCGCCAGCAGCGGCGTCGGGGAACCGGAGACCCAGTACTTC.

The gene calls are TRBV19 and TRBJ1-4; D is undetermined. Trimming took off 4 bases at V and 4 bases at J, with 16 bases between the two ends. The CDR3 extends over 16 amino acids. The germline gives CDR1 LNHDA, CDR2 SQIVND (reference sequence). The CDR3 nucleotides read TGTGCCAGTAGTAACCCGCGGTTCGGGAATAATGAAAAACTGTTTTTT. This encodes CASSNPRFGNNEKLFF. Complete variable domain (other parts from reference TRBV19 and TRBJ1-4): DGGITQSPKYLFRKEGQNVTLSCEQNLNHDAMYWYRQDPGQGLRLIYYSQIVNDFQKGDIAEGYSVSREKKESFPLTVTSAQKNPTAFYLCASSNPRFGNNEKLFFGSGTQLSVL.

Notes on this clone: The same CDR3 arises from other DNA sequences in this sample as well. The CDR3 is CAWSVGEKLFF. CDR3 nucleotides: TGTGCCTGGAGTGTGGGAGAAAAACTGTTTTTT. J is TRBJ1-4 and V is TRBV30, with D unresolved. The CDR3 has 11 amino acids. The V gene's germline CDR1 is GTSNPN and CDR2 SVGIG (reference sequence). V lost 0 bases, J lost 8 bases, and 4 bases lay in between.

The gene calls are TRBV7-9 and TRBJ2-7; a possible D gene is TRBD1 (6 bases). Germline assignment: CDR1 SEHNR and CDR2 FQNEAQ (reference sequence). With 3 bases removed from V and 0 bases from J, the gap between germline ends came to 15 bases. The CDR3 spans 16 residues. In DNA form, the CDR3 reads TGTGCCAGCAGCTTGAGGGACACTTCCAGCTCCTACGAGCAGTACTTC. It translates to CASSLRDTSSSYEQYF. The complete variable domain, with remaining parts taken from reference TRBV7-9 and TRBJ2-7, reads DTGVSQNPRHKITKRGQNVTFRCDPISEHNRLYWYRQTLGQGPEFLTYFQNEAQLEKSRLLSDRFSAERPKGSFSTLEIQRTEQGDSAMYLCASSLRDTSSSYEQYFGPGTRLTVT.